The entry that follows covers one TCR beta chain sequence. The sample carries other DNA sequences with the same CDR3. The PCR used 60 Vbeta and 13 Jbeta primers. Assay: immunoSEQ multiplex PCR; the TCRdb copy retains only in-frame clones and omits some. The table has over 150,000 clones, roughly four fifths seen once. These data originate in a study of cytomegalovirus exposure and HLA in healthy donors. This CDR3 comprises 15 residues. Germline CDR1 and CDR2: LNHDA and SQIVND (reference sequence). Germline trimming cut 4 bases from V and 3 bases from J; bases unmatched to any gene: 5. This chain joins TRBV19 and TRBJ1-5, with 8 bases lining up with TRBD1. Input material: PBMCs. The receptor's source is a man aged 60-69 years in good health and CMV-seronegative. As DNA, the CDR3 is TGTGCCAGTAGTAGGGGGACAGGATACAATCAGCCCCAGCATTTT. It codes for CASSRGTGYNQPQHF.